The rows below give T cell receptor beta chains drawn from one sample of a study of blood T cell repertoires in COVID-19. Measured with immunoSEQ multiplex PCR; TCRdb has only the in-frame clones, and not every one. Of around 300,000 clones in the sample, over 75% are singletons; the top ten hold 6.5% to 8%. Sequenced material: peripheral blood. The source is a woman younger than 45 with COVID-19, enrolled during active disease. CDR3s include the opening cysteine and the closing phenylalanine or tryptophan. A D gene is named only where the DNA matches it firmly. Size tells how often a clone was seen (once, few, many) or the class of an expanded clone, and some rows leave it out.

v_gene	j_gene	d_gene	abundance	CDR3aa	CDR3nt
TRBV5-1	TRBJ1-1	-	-	CASSLDRAFGAFF	TGCGCCAGCAGCTTGGACAGGGCTTTCGGAGCTTTCTTT
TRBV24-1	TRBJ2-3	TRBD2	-	CATSDLSAGRAPDTQYF	TGTGCCACCAGTGATCTCTCCGCAGGGAGGGCCCCGGATACGCAGTATTTT
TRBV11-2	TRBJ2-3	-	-	CASSAYNGPDTQYF	TGTGCCAGCAGCGCATACAATGGCCCAGATACGCAGTATTTT
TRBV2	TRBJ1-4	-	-	CASSEASPFIEKLFF	TGTGCCAGCAGTGAAGCGAGTCCCTTCATTGAAAAACTGTTTTTT
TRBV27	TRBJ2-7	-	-	CASSLRVGGAREQYF	TGTGCCAGCAGTTTAAGAGTGGGAGGCGCCCGCGAGCAGTACTTC
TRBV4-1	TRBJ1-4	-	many	CASTSPLLQQGGEKLFF	TGCGCCAGCACTTCTCCTCTCTTACAACAGGGCGGGGAAAAACTGTTTTTT
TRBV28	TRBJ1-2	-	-	CAIGSGYTF	TGTGCCATCGGGAGTGGCTACACCTTC
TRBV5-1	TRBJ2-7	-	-	CASSPRDGPVQYEQYF	TGCGCCAGCAGCCCCAGGGATGGGCCTGTCCAATACGAGCAGTACTTC
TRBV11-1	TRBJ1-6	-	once	CASSSTGHPNSPLHF	TGTGCCAGCAGCTCTACGGGACATCCAAATTCACCCCTCCACTTT
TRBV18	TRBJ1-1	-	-	CASSEKKGTEAFF	TGTGCCAGCTCAGAAAAAAAGGGGACTGAAGCTTTCTTT
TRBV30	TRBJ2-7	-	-	CAWSVIRVNEQYF	TGTGCCTGGAGTGTAATCAGGGTGAACGAGCAGTACTTC
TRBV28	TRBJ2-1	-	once	CASLEGARSYNEQFF	TGTGCCAGCCTGGAGGGGGCGCGATCCTACAATGAGCAGTTCTTC
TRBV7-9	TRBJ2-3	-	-	CASTLQGSTDTQYF	TGTGCCAGCACTCTCCAGGGGTCCACAGATACGCAGTATTTT
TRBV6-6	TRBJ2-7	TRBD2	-	CASSYSLAGAEQYF	TGTGCCAGCAGTTACTCCCTAGCGGGAGCCGAGCAGTACTTC
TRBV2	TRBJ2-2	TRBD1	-	CASSLGQGSNGELFF	TGTGCCAGCAGTCTAGGACAGGGAAGTAACGGGGAGCTGTTTTTT
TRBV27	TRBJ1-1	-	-	CASSLSLGSRTEAFF	TGTGCCAGCAGTTTATCCCTTGGGTCGCGGACTGAAGCTTTCTTT
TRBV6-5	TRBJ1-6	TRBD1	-	CASSSTGGNSPLHF	TGTGCCAGCAGTTCGACAGGGGGTAATTCACCCCTCCACTTT
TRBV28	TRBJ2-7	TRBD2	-	CASSPPGVAGSGEQYF	TGTGCCAGCAGCCCCCCAGGGGTAGCGGGATCGGGGGAGCAGTACTTC
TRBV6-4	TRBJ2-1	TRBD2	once	CASREIAGGEQFF	TGTGCCAGCAGAGAAATAGCGGGAGGAGAGCAGTTCTTC
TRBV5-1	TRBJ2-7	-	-	CASSLKTHLSGQYF	TGCGCCAGCAGCCTGAAAACACACCTTTCTGGGCAGTACTTC
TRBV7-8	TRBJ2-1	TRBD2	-	CASSLDLLAGAYNEQFF	TGTGCCAGCAGCTTAGACCTACTAGCGGGAGCGTACAATGAGCAGTTCTTC
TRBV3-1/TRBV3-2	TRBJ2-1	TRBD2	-	CASSKTSGSSYNEQFF	TGTGCCAGCAGCAAGACTAGCGGAAGCTCCTACAATGAGCAGTTCTTC
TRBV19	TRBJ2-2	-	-	CASSKLAGLNTGELFF	TGTGCCAGTAGTAAACTCGCAGGGTTAAACACCGGGGAGCTGTTTTTT
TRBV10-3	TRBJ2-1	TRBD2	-	CAISEKSSGKHEQFF	TGTGCCATCAGTGAGAAGTCTAGCGGGAAGCATGAGCAGTTCTTC
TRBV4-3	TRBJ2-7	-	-	CASSRAWGDEQYF	TGCGCCAGCAGTAGGGCCTGGGGCGACGAGCAGTACTTC
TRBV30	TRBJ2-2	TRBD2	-	CAWSGLAGSTGELFF	TGTGCCTGGAGTGGACTAGCGGGATCGACCGGGGAGCTGTTTTTT
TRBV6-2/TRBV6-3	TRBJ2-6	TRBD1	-	CASSFPPQGAGGANVLTF	TGTGCCAGCAGTTTCCCGCCACAGGGGGCAGGTGGGGCCAACGTCCTGACTTTC
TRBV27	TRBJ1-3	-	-	CASSLLSGVGNTIYF	TGTGCCAGCAGTTTATTATCAGGGGTTGGAAACACCATATATTTT
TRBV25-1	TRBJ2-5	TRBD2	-	CASRLTSGQETQYF	TGTGCCAGCAGGCTGACTAGCGGGCAAGAGACCCAGTACTTC
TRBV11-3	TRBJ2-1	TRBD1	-	CASSLEYRGGYNEQFF	TGTGCCAGCAGCTTAGAATACAGGGGCGGTTACAATGAGCAGTTCTTC